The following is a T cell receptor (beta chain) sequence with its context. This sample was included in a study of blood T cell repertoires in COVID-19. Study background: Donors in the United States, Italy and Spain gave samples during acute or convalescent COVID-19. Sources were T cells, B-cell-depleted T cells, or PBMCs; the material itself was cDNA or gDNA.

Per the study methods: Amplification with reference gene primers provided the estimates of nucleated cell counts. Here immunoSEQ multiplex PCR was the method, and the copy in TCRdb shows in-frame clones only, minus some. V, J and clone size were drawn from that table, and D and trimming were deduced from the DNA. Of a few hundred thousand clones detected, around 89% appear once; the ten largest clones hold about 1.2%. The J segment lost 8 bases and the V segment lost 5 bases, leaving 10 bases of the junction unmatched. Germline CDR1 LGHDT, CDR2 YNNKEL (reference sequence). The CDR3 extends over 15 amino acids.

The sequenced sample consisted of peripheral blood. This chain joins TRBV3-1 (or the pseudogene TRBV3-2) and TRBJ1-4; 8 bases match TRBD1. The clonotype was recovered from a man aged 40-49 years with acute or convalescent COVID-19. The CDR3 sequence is CASSDRTGLEEKLFF. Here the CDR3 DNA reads TGTGCCAGCAGCGATCGGACAGGGTTGGAAGAAAAACTGTTTTTT.